Below, 4 T cell receptor beta chains from the same sample are listed, as sequenced in a study of a mutant IDH1 vaccine in newly diagnosed glioma. Their antigens remain unidentified. Profiling relied on immunoSEQ multiplex PCR, and the TCRdb table lists in-frame clones only, not all of them. This sample carries 60,000 to 65,000 clones, 80% to 85% of them seen once, and the ten largest clones take around 4%. The time point here: week 47, end of study. What each vaccine dose contained was 300 ug of mutant IDH1 20-mer peptide, accompanied by topical imiquimod. This material consisted of PBMCs, taken from a glioma patient whose treatment included an IDH1 peptide vaccine. These receptors came from a young man with glioma.

This clone was counted between two and nine times. The CDR3 DNA reads as TGTGCCAGCAGTTCGGGGGCAGGGGGTTTGAACACTGAAGCTTTCTTT. This sequence encodes CASSSGAGGLNTEAFF. The chain uses TRBV6-5 and TRBJ1-1; 7 positions match TRBD1. J gave up 0 bases and V 4 bases, and 8 bases lay outside the gene matches. The germline gives CDR1 MNHEY, CDR2 SVGAGI. The CDR3 loop spans 16 amino acids.

The genes are TRBV6-5 and TRBJ2-6; TRBD1 might be the D (6 bases). Germline V gene data show CDR1 as MNHEY and CDR2 as SVGAGI. The CDR3 is 16 amino acids. The V end lost 2 bases, the J end lost 0 bases, and 8 bases lay between the germline ends. CDR3 in amino acids: CASSYGQYSGANVLTF. The DNA of the CDR3 is TGTGCCAGCAGTTACGGACAGTACTCTGGGGCCAACGTCCTGACTTTC.

The chain carries TRBV10-3 and TRBJ2-3; unclear D gene. The CDR3 extends over 13 amino acids. Germline V gene lookup returns CDR1 ENHRY and CDR2 SYGVKD. V gave up 4 bases and J gave up 2 bases, with 7 bases separating them. DNA of the CDR3: TGTGCCATCAGTGGTAAGGTCACAGATACGCAGTATTTT. It yields the protein CAISGKVTDTQYF.

The V and J genes are TRBV6-6 and TRBJ2-2; 7 bases align to TRBD1. V lost 5 bases and J lost 6; bases outside the gene matches: 3. Germline V lookup: CDR1 MNHNY, CDR2 SVGAGI (reference sequence). The length of the CDR3 is 13 residues. The CDR3 DNA reads as TGTGCCAGCAGTCCAACAGGGGCCGGGGAGCTGTTTTTT. Amino acids: CASSPTGAGELFF.